This TCR beta chain emerged from a study of shared clonotypes between healthy human individuals. Study-level information: The donor pool was made up of a couple of women and a few men aged 18 to 49.

Deletions cut 0 bases from V and 9 bases from J, with 12 bases between. The CDR3 consists of 14 residues. CDR1 is GTSNPN and CDR2 is SVGIG in the germline V gene (reference sequence). The donors, all of them Caucasian adults, lived in Nashville, Tennessee. Here immunoSEQ multiplex PCR was the method, and the copy in TCRdb shows in-frame clones only, minus some. In the table there are approximately 530,000 clones, roughly 95% of which are singletons. General study points: Generation probabilities of non-shared clonotypes were lower (relative to those shared by all four donors).

Comments on this clone: Its cognate antigen is unknown.

This chain links TRBV30 with TRBJ1-6; maybe TRBD1 (5 bases). The receptor comes from a woman aged 30 to 39 in good health. Sequencing input: naive CD4+ T cells sorted from blood. Subset denoted: CD45RA+ positively selected. The CDR3 region is CAWSVIGVGSPLHF. The CDR3 nucleotides are TGTGCCTGGAGTGTAATAGGGGTCGGTTCACCCCTCCACTTT.